The 2 T cell receptor beta chains reported below all come from one sample, sequenced in a study of blood T cell repertoires in COVID-19. Clones were read by immunoSEQ multiplex PCR, and TCRdb kept only the in-frame ones, dropping some. This sample carries roughly 50,000 clones, roughly 88% of them seen once, and the ten largest clones take around three fifths. The sample was peripheral blood. The origin of the receptors is a man in his 70s with acute or convalescent COVID-19.

The chain links TRBV7-2 to TRBJ1-5; possibly TRBD1 for D (5 bases). The CDR3 length is 13 residues. Germline CDR1 reads SGHTA; CDR2 reads FQGNSA. V lost 1 base and J 9 bases, leaving 10 bases between the germline ends. The DNA for the CDR3 is TGTGCCAGCAGCTTAGAGAGGGGAGGGCCCCAGCATTTT. Its translation is CASSLERGGPQHF.

This chain joins TRBV2 and TRBJ1-1, with a tentative D call TRBD1 (5 bases). V was cut by 6 bases and J by 0 bases, with 8 bases left in between. Germline V gene lookup returns CDR1 SNHLY and CDR2 FYNNEI. This CDR3 has 13 amino acids. The CDR3 protein is CASRGLLNTEAFF. For the CDR3, the DNA is TGTGCCAGCAGGGGACTGCTGAACACTGAAGCTTTCTTT.